The 19 T cell receptor beta chains presented below share a single source sample, sequenced in a study of blood T cell repertoires in COVID-19. Sequenced by immunoSEQ multiplex PCR; TCRdb stores in-frame clones only, minus some. The top ten hold roughly 10% of the sample, which has 200,000 to 250,000 clones, approximately 86% seen once. Material: peripheral blood. These receptors were taken from a woman in her 50s with COVID-19, enrolled during active disease.

This clone turned up a few times. This chain links TRBV5-1 with TRBJ1-3; D gene unclear. The V end was cut by 0 bases, the J end by 3 bases, with 10 bases between. From germline, CDR1 is SGHRS and CDR2 YFSETQ. This CDR3 is built from 15 residues. CDR3 bases: TGCGCCAGCAGCTTGGTGGGCAGTCTTGGAAACACCATATATTTT. Translation gives CASSLVGSLGNTIYF.

The chain has TRBV9 and TRBJ1-1; D may be TRBD1 (5 bases). The CDR3 has 15 amino acids. Germline lookup yields CDR1 SGDLS and CDR2 YYNGEE. V dropped 4 bases and J dropped 6 bases, with 19 bases sitting between them. The CDR3 loop is CASSPSHGGASEAFF. The CDR3 DNA is TGTGCCAGCAGCCCCAGTCACGGAGGGGCCTCTGAAGCTTTCTTT. Variable domain in full (rest from reference TRBV9 and TRBJ1-1): DSGVTQTPKHLITATGQRVTLRCSPRSGDLSVYWYQQSLDQGLQFLIQYYNGEERAKGNILERFSAQQFPDLHSELNLSSLELGDSALYFCASSPSHGGASEAFFGQGTRLTVV.

The J gene is TRBJ1-2, the V gene TRBV28, with 7 positions matching TRBD1. Trimming took 5 bases from V and 5 from J; bases not matched to a gene: 5. Germline lookup yields CDR1 MDHEN and CDR2 SYDVKM. The CDR3 contains 13 residues. This chain's CDR3 is CASSMTGKYGYTF. The CDR3 coding sequence is TGTGCCAGCAGTATGACAGGGAAATATGGCTACACCTTC.

J is TRBJ2-2 and V is TRBV3-1 (or the pseudogene TRBV3-2); no firm D call. CDR3 length: 13 amino acids. V was clipped by 8 bases and J by 3 bases, with 10 bases between them. In germline, CDR1 is LGHDT, CDR2 YNNKEL (reference sequence). The CDR3 region is CASEPDYTGELFF. As DNA, the CDR3 is TGTGCCAGCGAGCCCGACTACACCGGGGAGCTGTTTTTT.

In DNA, the CDR3 is TGTGCCAGCAGTGACTCTAAGGGAGACGGCCTCTTCTACGAGCAGTACGTC. This encodes CASSDSKGDGLFYEQYV. This chain connects TRBV6-4 to TRBJ2-7; D is possibly TRBD2 (5 bases). The V end lost 0 bases, the J end lost 3 bases, and 18 bases lay between the germline ends. Germline V lookup: CDR1 MRHNA, CDR2 SNTAGT. The CDR3 has 17 residues.

This clone has a handful of counts. The rearrangement uses TRBV13 and TRBJ2-3, with D possibly TRBD2 on 7 matching bases. CDR3 length equals 14 residues. Per the germline V gene, CDR1 is PRHDT and CDR2 is FYEKMQ (reference sequence). Trimming stripped 5 bases from V and 4 bases from J, with 13 bases between. The CDR3 spells CASSRGASSDTQYF. DNA of the CDR3: TGTGCCAGCAGCCGGGGGGCCTCTTCAGATACGCAGTATTTT.

The chain recombines TRBV5-5 with TRBJ2-7; 11 bases match TRBD2. Germline assignment: CDR1 SGHKS and CDR2 YYEKEE (reference sequence). The CDR3 is made up of 15 amino acids. V was clipped by 2 bases and J by 4 bases; unmatched bases: 5. CDR3 protein: CASSFVASGGYEQYF. DNA of the CDR3: TGTGCCAGCAGCTTTGTGGCTAGCGGGGGGTACGAGCAGTACTTC.

This sequence joins TRBV6-5 and TRBJ2-1, with D maybe TRBD1 (6 bases). Germline V gene lookup returns CDR1 MNHEY and CDR2 SVGAGI. Trimming cost V 6 bases and J 4 bases, with 10 bases left between them. This CDR3 is 13 amino acids long. This chain's CDR3 is CASRRTVYNEQFF. CDR3 nucleotide sequence: TGTGCCAGCAGGCGGACAGTTTACAATGAGCAGTTCTTC.

The rearrangement links TRBV14 to TRBJ2-1; no reliable D call. The germline V and J ends were trimmed by 2 bases and 0 bases, with 11 bases remaining between them. CDR1 is SGHDN and CDR2 is FVKESK in the germline V gene. The CDR3 is 16 residues long. DNA of the CDR3: TGTGCCAGCAGCCAAATGGGCCTGAGCTCCTACAATGAGCAGTTCTTC. The encoded protein is CASSQMGLSSYNEQFF.

The chain is built from TRBV23-1 and TRBJ2-7; D unclear. TRBV23-1 carries the ORF label, with uncertain function. The ends were cut back, 8 bases at V and 3 bases at J, with 14 bases in the middle. This CDR3 spans 13 amino acids. The CDR3 coding sequence is TGCGCCAGCCCTGAGAGGTACCACTACGAGCAGTACGTC. Protein sequence: CASPERYHYEQYV.

Turning to this clone: It is unclear where the CDR3 begins or ends on the DNA, so no DNA is shown, and the CDR3 is as TCRdb lists it. This chain connects TRBV28 to TRBJ2-2; TRBD2, the table's D call, was not compared with the DNA. Including both end residues, the CDR3 is 12 amino acids long. Germline CDR1 and CDR2: MDHEN and SYDVKM. The CDR3 loop reads CASSFGAGELFF.

The chain links TRBV4-1 to TRBJ1-6; TRBD1 matches at 7 bases. The CDR3 sequence is 14 residues long. V lost 7 bases, J lost 9 bases, and 9 bases stayed unmatched. Germline-derived CDR1 and CDR2 are MGHRA and YSYEKL. CDR3 amino acids: CASKQTGDTSPLHF. The CDR3 nucleotides are TGCGCCAGCAAACAAACAGGGGATACTTCACCCCTCCACTTT.

The chain combines TRBV9 with TRBJ1-3; D unresolved. The CDR3 length is 14 residues. CDR1 SGDLS and CDR2 YYNGEE come from the germline V gene. Trimming pared 4 bases from V and 3 bases from J, leaving 11 bases between. In DNA, the CDR3 is TGTGCCAGCAGCCCCCCGGGTTTTGGAAACACCATATATTTT. As protein: CASSPPGFGNTIYF.

The V and J genes are TRBV28 and TRBJ1-2; TRBD1 matches 8 bases. Germline V lookup: CDR1 MDHEN, CDR2 SYDVKM. J was trimmed by 8 bases and V by 5 bases; bases with no gene match: 16. This CDR3 comprises 16 residues. The CDR3, as DNA: TGTGCCAGCAGTCGATCCGGGACACAGGGGGTCGAAGGCTACACCTTC. This encodes CASSRSGTQGVEGYTF.

This clone was counted a few times. The rearrangement uses TRBV11-2 and TRBJ1-2; 7 bases align to TRBD1. The V gene end was trimmed by 5 bases and the J gene end by 0 bases; junction bases not matched to a gene: 3. The CDR3 loop spans 14 amino acids. Germline V lookup: CDR1 SGHAT, CDR2 FQNNGV. CDR3 sequence: CASSRDSPNYGYTF. DNA for the CDR3: TGTGCCAGCAGCCGGGACAGCCCTAACTATGGCTACACCTTC.

The rearrangement joins TRBV5-1 to TRBJ1-4; 8 nucleotides line up with TRBD1. Trimming removed 4 bases from V and 8 bases from J; junction bases left unmatched: 19. The length of the CDR3 is 18 residues. The germline V gene has CDR1 SGHRS and CDR2 YFSETQ. The CDR3 DNA follows: TGCGCCAGCAGCCCGGGGTACAGGGGGTATCAAGAAGGGGAAAAACTGTTTTTT. Its protein product is CASSPGYRGYQEGEKLFF.

The J gene is TRBJ2-3, the V gene TRBV9, with 7 bases aligning to TRBD2. J lost 2 bases, V lost 4 bases, and 4 bases had no gene match. This CDR3 comprises 14 residues. Germline V gene sequence: CDR1 SGDLS, CDR2 YYNGEE. CDR3 coding DNA: TGTGCCAGCAGCCCCGGGGGGATCACAGATACGCAGTATTTT. Protein: CASSPGGITDTQYF.

The chain is built from TRBV28 and TRBJ2-6; no firm D call. V was pared by 4 bases and J by 0 bases, with 4 bases between. The CDR3 runs to 14 residues. Germline CDR1 is MDHEN and CDR2 is SYDVKM. CDR3 sequence reads: CASSYYSGANVLTF. In DNA form, the CDR3 reads TGTGCCAGCAGTTACTACTCTGGGGCCAACGTCCTGACTTTC. The variable domain in full, completed from reference TRBV28 and TRBJ2-6, reads DVKVTQSSRYLVKRTGEKVFLECVQDMDHENMFWYRQDPGLGLRLIYFSYDVKMKEKGDIPEGYSVSREKKERFSLILESASTNQTSMYLCASSYYSGANVLTFGAGSRLTVL.

This chain connects TRBV4-3 to TRBJ1-4, with D perhaps TRBD1 (6 bases). Germline V lookup: CDR1 LGHNA, CDR2 YSLEER. V gave up 0 bases and J gave up 7 bases, with 9 bases separating them. The CDR3 loop spans 14 amino acids. CDR3 DNA: TGCGCCAGCAGCCAAGATCGGGACACTGAAAAACTGTTTTTT. Amino acids: CASSQDRDTEKLFF.